This entry is about one TCR beta chain. It has no known antigen specificity. No per-base quality is available; no much larger clone lies one base away. This specimen belongs to a study of CD8+ T cells in alopecia areata (dated by TCRdb to the late 2010s). Notes on the research overall: The treated patients took part in an open-label pilot trial in which moderate-to-severe alopecia areata was treated with oral tofacitinib at 5 to 10 mg twice daily. Patients received tofacitinib for 6 to 18 months and were then followed off drug for 6 months to check for delayed response and recurrence. In treated patients, disease severity was measured using the SALT score, which gives the percentage of scalp surface area affected. To study T cell clonal expansion in alopecia areata, the researchers applied high-throughput TCRbeta sequencing to both the C3H/HeJ mouse model and human patients. Human TCRbeta sequencing covered scalp tissue and sorted CD4+ and CD8+ peripheral blood T cells from patchy and totalis/universalis alopecia areata patients and healthy controls. Patients on tofacitinib were biopsied at baseline and after 4 and 24 weeks of treatment, and several of the patients also had a later scalp biopsy. Scalp clonality was compared across normal scalp (n=4), patchy alopecia areata scalp (n=8), and alopecia totalis/universalis scalp (n=8). The RNA source kit depended on sample type: the PAXgene miRNA kit for fixed scalp, the miRNeasy kit for PBMCs, and the RNeasy kit for mouse skin. TCRbeta CDR3 regions were amplified by immunoSEQ multiplex PCR using 35 Vbeta forward and 13 Jbeta reverse primers. What the study reported, not specific to this receptor: Tofacitinib significantly lowered scalp clonality and the number of expanded CD8+ clones among the top 100 scalp clones. Compared with mice, TCR sequences shared between patients were less clear, possibly partly because of HLA diversity across the patient population. Higher clonality and more expanded CD8+ clones were observed in lesional scalp than in normal scalp, particularly in alopecia totalis/universalis, a finding suggestive of antigenic drive. Scalp TCR repertoire analysis is complicated because resident alphabeta T cells in normal human skin are also sequenced, whereas mouse skin is dominated by gammadelta T cells. Many expanded lesional clones were found to persist in scalp and blood during tofacitinib treatment, and relapse after treatment cessation may be partly explained by this persistence. The treated cohort was small, with a single nonresponder, so links between baseline CD8+ expansion and response need larger studies.

The V end gives up 11 bases and the J end 3 bases, leaving 10 bases in the junction not matched to a gene. The CDR3, cysteine through phenylalanine, is 14 amino acids long. The retained sequence is limited to the CDR3, 42 bases, with the frame set at the first base. The germline V gene sets CDR1 to SNHLY and CDR2 to FYNNEI. The time point label here, explained by the study, means: about 25 weeks on oral tofacitinib. The treatment or condition label here, explained by the study, means: oral pan-JAK inhibitor, 5-10 mg twice daily. Lesional scalp punch biopsies and peripheral blood were collected from alopecia areata patients. PBMCs were separated by density centrifugation and stained for CD3, CD4 and CD8, after which CD4+ and CD8+ T cells were sorted on a FACSAria. Library prep was done by the immunoSEQ multiplex PCR assay. RNA was extracted from all samples and reverse transcribed into cDNA, which served as template for TCR sequencing. SuperScript III was used to make first-strand cDNA, primed with a 2:1 mix of oligo-dT and random hexamers. A synthetic immune receptor repertoire was used to gauge amplification bias, and whatever bias remained was removed computationally. Regarding the original processing steps: Raw reads were preprocessed to remove errors, and CDR3 was defined according to IMGT conventions as the region from the conserved cysteine to phenylalanine. To get clonality, Shannon entropy was normalized by log2 of the number of productive unique TCRs and the result was subtracted from 1. Whether scalp clones were CD4 or CD8 was inferred by matching scalp TCRbeta sequences against CD4 and CD8 repertoires sorted from blood. Not all clones reach the TCRdb copy of this immuneACCESS table, which keeps in-frame sequences only. Checked studies attribute under half of the gap to unresolved V genes and leave the rest unexplained. The DNA was the basis for D and trimming; V, J and clone size are from that table. The sample includes over 150,000 clones, with around half observed a single time. The ten most abundant clones make up under 14% of the sample.

The specimen comprised CD8+ T cells sorted from blood, sampled at week 24, from a patient treated with tofacitinib. The origin of this receptor is a human donor with alopecia areata. The chain links TRBV2 with TRBJ1-2; TRBD1 fits 9 bases in the junction. For the CDR3, the sequence is CAWDRAGVDYGYTF. The nucleotide sequence is TGTGCCTGGGACAGGGCGGGGGTTGACTATGGCTACACCTTC.